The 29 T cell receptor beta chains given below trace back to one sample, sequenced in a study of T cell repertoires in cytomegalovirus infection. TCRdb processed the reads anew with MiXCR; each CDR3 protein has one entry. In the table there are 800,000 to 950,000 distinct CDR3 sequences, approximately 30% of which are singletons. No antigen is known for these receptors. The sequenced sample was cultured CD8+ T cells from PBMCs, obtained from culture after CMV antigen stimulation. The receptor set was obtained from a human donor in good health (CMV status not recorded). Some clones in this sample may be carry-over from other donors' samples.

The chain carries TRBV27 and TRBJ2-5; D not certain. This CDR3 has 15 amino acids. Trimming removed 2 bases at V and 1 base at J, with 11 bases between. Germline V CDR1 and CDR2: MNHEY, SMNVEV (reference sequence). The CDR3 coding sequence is TGTGCCAGCAGTTTAAAGGGATTGTCCCAAGAGACCCAGTACTTC. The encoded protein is CASSLKGLSQETQYF.

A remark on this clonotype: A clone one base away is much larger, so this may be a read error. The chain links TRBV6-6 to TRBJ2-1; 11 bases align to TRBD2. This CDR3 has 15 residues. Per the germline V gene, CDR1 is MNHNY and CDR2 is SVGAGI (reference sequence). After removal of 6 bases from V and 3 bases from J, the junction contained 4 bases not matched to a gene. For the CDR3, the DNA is TGTGCCAGCAGGACCGGGACTAGCGGCTACAATGAGCAGTTCTTC. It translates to CASRTGTSGYNEQFF.

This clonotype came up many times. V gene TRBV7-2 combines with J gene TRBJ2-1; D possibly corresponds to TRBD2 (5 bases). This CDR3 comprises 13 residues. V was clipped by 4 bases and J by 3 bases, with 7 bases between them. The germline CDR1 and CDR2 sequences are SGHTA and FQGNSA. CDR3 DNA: TGTGCCAGCAGCTCCCGGGACTACAATGAGCAGTTCTTC. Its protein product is CASSSRDYNEQFF.

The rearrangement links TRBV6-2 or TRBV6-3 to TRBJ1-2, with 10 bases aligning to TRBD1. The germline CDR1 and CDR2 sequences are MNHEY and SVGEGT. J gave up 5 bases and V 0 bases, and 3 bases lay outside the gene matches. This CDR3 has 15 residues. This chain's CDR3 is CASSYSKGQGYGYTF. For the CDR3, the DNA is TGTGCCAGCAGTTACTCAAAGGGACAGGGGTATGGCTACACCTTC.

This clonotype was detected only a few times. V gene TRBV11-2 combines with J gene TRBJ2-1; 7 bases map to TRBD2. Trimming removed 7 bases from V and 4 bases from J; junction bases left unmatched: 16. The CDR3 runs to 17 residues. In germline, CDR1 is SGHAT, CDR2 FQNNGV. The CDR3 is CASTLAVGAGYYNEQFF. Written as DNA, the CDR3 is TGTGCCAGCACCTTGGCGGTGGGAGCGGGGTATTACAATGAGCAGTTCTTC.

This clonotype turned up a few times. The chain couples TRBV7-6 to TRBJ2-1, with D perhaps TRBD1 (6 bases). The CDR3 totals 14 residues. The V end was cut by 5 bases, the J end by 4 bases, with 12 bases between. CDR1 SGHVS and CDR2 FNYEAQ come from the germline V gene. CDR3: CASSPLQGYNEQFF. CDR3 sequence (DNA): TGTGCCAGCAGCCCCTTACAGGGTTACAATGAGCAGTTCTTC.

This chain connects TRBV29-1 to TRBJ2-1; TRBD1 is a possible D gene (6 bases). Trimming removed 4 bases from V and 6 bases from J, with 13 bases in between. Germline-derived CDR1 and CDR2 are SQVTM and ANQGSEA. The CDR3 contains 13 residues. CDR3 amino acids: CSVVHRASNEQFF. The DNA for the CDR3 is TGCAGCGTTGTTCACAGGGCAAGCAATGAGCAGTTCTTC.

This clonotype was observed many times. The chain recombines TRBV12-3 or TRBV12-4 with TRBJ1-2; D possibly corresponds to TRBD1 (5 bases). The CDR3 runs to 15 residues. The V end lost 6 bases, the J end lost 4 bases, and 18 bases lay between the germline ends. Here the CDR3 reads CASSPGRPRVYGYTF. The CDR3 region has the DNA TGTGCCAGCAGCCCGGGACGACCAAGGGTCTATGGCTACACCTTC.

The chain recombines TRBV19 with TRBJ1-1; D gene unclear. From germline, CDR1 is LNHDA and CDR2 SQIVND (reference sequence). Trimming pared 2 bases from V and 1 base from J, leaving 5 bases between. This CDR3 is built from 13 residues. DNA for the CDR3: TGTGCCAGTAGTATATTCTGGAACACTGAAGCTTTCTTT. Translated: CASSIFWNTEAFF.

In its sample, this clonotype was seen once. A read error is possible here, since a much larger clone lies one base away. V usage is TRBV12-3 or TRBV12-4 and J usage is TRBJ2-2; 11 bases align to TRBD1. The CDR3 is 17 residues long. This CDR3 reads CANSFGWGQGVAGELFF. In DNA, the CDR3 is TGTGCCAACAGTTTTGGGTGGGGACAGGGGGTGGCCGGGGAGCTGTTTTTT.

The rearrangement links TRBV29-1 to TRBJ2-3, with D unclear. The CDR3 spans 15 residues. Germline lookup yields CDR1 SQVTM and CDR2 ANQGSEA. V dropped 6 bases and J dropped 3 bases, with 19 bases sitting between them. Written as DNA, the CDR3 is TGCAGCGTCATTGAAAAGGTACAGCCTACAGATACGCAGTATTTT. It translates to CSVIEKVQPTDTQYF.

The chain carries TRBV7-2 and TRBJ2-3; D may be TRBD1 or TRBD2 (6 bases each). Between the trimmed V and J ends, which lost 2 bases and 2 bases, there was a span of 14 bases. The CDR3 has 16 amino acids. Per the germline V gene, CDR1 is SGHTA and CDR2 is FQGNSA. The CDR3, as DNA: TGTGCCAGCAGCTTACCGCCGGGGGCCCTCACAGATACGCAGTATTTT. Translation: CASSLPPGALTDTQYF. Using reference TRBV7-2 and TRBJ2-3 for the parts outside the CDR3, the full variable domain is GAGVSQSPSNKVTEKGKDVELRCDPISGHTALYWYRQSLGQGLEFLIYFQGNSAPDKSGLPSDRFSAERTGGSVSTLTIQRTQQEDSAVYLCASSLPPGALTDTQYFGPGTRLTVL.

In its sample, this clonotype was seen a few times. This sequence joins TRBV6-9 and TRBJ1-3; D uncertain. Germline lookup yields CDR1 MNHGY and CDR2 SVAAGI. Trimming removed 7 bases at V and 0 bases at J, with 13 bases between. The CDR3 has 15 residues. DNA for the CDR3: TGTGCCAGCACCACCATTTCCCACTCTGGAAACACCATATATTTT. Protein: CASTTISHSGNTIYF.

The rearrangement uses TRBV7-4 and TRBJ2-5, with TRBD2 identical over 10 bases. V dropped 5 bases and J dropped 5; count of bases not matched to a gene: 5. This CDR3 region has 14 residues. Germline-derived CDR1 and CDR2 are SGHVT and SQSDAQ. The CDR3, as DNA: TGTGCCAGCAGCCAACTAGCGGGGAGGGAGACCCAGTACTTC. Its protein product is CASSQLAGRETQYF. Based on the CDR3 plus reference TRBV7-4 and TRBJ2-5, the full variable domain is GAGVSQSPRYKVAKRGRDVALRCDSISGHVTLYWYRQTLGQGSEVLTYSQSDAQRDKSGRPSGRFSAERPERSVSTLKIQRTEQGDSAVYLCASSQLAGRETQYFGPGTRLLVL.

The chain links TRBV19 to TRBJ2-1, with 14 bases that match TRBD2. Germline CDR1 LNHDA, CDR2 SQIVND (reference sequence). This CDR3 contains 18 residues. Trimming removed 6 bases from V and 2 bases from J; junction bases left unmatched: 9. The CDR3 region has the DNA TGTGCCAGTAGCAAAGGGGTGACTAGCGGGGGGGCCTACAATGAGCAGTTCTTC. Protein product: CASSKGVTSGGAYNEQFF.

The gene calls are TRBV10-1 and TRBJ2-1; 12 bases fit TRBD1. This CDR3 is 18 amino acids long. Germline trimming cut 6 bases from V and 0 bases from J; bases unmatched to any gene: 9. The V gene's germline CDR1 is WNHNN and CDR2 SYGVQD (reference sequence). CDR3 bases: TGCGCCAGCAGCCCGGGACAGGGGGCGCGGAGCTCCTACAATGAGCAGTTCTTC. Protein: CASSPGQGARSSYNEQFF.

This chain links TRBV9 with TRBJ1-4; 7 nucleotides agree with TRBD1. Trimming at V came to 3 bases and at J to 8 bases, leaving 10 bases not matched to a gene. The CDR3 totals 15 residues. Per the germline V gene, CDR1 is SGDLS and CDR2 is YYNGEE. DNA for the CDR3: TGTGCCAGCAGCGCCAAGTTGACAGGGAGGGAAAAACTGTTTTTT. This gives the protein CASSAKLTGREKLFF.

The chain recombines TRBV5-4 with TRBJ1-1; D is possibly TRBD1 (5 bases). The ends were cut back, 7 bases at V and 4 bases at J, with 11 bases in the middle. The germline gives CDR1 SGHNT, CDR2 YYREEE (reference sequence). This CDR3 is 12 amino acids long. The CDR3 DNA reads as TGTGCCAGCCCGGGCGGGGGCACTGAAGCTTTCTTT. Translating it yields CASPGGGTEAFF.

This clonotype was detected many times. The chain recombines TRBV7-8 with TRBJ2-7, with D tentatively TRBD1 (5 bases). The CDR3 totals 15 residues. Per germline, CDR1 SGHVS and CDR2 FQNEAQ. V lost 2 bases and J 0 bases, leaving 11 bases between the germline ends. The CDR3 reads CASSLRQLSSYEQYF. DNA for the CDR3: TGTGCCAGCAGCTTAAGACAGCTGAGCTCCTACGAGCAGTACTTC.

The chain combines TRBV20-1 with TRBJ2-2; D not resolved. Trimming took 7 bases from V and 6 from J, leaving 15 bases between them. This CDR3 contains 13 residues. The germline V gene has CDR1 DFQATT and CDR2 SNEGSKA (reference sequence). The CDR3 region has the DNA TGCAGTGTTACATCCAGAAGGGCCGGGGAGCTGTTTTTT. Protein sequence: CSVTSRRAGELFF.

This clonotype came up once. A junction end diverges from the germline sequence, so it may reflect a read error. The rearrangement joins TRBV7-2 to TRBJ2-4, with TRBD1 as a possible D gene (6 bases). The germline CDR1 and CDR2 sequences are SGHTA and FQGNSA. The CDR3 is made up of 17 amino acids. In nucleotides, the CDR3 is TGTGTCAGCAGCTTTGTCCGGACAGATTTAGCCAAAAACATTCAGTACTTC. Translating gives CVSSFVRTDLAKNIQYF.

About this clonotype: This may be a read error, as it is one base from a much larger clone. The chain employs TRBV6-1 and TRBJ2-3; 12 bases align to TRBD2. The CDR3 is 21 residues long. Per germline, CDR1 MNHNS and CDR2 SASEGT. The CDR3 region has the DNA TGTGCCAACAGTGAAGTGGTGGGCCTAGCTAGCGGGGGGGCCGGCACAGATACGCAGTATTTT. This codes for CANSEVVGLASGGAGTDTQYF.

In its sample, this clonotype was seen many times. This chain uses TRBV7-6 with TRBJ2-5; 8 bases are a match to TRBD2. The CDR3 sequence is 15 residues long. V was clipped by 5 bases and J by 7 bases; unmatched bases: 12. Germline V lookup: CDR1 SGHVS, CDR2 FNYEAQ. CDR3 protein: CASSALLADIGTQYF. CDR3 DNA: TGTGCCAGCAGCGCCTTACTAGCGGACATTGGGACCCAGTACTTC.

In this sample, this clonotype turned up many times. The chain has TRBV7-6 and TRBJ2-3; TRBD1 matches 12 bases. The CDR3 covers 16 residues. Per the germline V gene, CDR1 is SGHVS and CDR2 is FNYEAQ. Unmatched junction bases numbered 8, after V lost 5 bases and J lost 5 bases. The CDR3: CASSPMWDRGRDTQYF. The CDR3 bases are TGTGCCAGCAGCCCGATGTGGGACAGGGGGCGAGATACGCAGTATTTT.

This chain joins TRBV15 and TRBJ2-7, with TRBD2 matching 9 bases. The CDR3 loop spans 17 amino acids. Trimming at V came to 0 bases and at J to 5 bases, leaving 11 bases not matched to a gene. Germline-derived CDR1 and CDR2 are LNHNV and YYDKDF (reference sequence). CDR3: CATSRDRSSGGIDEQYF. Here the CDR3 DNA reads TGTGCCACCAGCAGAGATCGATCCAGCGGGGGGATCGACGAGCAGTACTTC. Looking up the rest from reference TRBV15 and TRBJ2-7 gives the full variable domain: DAMVIQNPRYQVTQFGKPVTLSCSQTLNHNVMYWYQQKSSQAPKLLFHYYDKDFNNEADTPDNFQSRRPNTSFCFLDIRSPGLGDTAMYLCATSRDRSSGGIDEQYFGPGTRLTVT.

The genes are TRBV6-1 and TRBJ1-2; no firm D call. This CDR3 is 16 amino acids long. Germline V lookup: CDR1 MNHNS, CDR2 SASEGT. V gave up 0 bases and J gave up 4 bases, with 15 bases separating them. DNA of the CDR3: TGTGCCAGCAGTGAAGCCCCGGGAGAAAGGGTCTATGGCTACACCTTC. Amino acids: CASSEAPGERVYGYTF.

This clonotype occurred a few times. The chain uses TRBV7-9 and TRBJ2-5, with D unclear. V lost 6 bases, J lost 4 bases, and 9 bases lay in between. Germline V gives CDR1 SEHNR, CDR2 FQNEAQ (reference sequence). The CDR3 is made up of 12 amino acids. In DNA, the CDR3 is TGTGCCAGCAGTGGGGTACGAGAGACCCAGTACTTC. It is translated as CASSGVRETQYF.

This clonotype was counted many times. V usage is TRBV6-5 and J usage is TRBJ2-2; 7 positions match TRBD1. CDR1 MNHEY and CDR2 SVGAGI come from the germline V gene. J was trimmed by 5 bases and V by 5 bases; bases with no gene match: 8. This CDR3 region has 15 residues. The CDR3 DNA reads TGTGCCAGCAGTACCGACAGGGCTCGAACCGGGGAGCTGTTTTTT. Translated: CASSTDRARTGELFF.

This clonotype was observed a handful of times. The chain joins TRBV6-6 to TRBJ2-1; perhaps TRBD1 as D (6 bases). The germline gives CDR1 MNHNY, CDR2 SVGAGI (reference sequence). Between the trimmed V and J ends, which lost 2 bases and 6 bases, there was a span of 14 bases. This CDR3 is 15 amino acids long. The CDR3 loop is CASSYIQGGLNEQFF. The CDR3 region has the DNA TGTGCCAGCAGTTACATACAGGGTGGCCTCAATGAGCAGTTCTTC.